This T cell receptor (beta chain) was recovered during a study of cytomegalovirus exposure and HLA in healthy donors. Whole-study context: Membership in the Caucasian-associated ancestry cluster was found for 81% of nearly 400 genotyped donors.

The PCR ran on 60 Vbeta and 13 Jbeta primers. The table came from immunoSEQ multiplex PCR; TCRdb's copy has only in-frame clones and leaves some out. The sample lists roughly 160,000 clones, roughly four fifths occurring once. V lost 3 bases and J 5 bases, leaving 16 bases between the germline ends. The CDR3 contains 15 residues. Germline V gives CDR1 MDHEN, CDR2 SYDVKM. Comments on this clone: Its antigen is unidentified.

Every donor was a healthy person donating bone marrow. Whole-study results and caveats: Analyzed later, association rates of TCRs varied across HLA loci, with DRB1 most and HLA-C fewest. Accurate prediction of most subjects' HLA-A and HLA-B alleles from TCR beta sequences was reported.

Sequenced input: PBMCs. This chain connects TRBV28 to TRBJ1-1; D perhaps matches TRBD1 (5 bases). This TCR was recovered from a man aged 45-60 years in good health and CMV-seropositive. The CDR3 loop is CASSFSSAGRTEAFF. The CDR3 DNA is TGTGCCAGCAGTTTTTCTTCCGCAGGGAGGACTGAAGCTTTCTTT. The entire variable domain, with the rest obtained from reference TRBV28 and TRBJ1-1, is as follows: DVKVTQSSRYLVKRTGEKVFLECVQDMDHENMFWYRQDPGLGLRLIYFSYDVKMKEKGDIPEGYSVSREKKERFSLILESASTNQTSMYLCASSFSSAGRTEAFFGQGTRLTVV.